These 10 T cell receptor beta chains were sequenced from one sample in a study of T cells in tuberculosis. Profiling relied on immunoSEQ multiplex PCR, and the TCRdb table lists in-frame clones only, not all of them. The table records tens of thousands of clones, around 90% of them present only once. Sorting used thawed, overnight-rested PBMC stained with anti-CD3, a viability dye and GMM-loaded CD1B tetramer. The lipid loaded on the CD1B tetramers was C32 glucose monomycolate from Rhodococcus equi. The sequenced sample was CD1b-GMM tetramer-negative cells sorted from PBMCs. The source is an adult woman with latent tuberculosis.

This chain links TRBV6-5 with TRBJ2-5, with 10 bases lining up with TRBD1. Germline V gene data show CDR1 as MNHEY and CDR2 as SVGAGI. This CDR3 is built from 15 residues. The ends lost 6 bases at V and 7 bases at J; junction bases unmatched: 11. The CDR3 DNA sequence: TGTGCCAGCAGCAGGGGACAGGGGCCGGGGATGACCCAGTACTTC. It codes for CASSRGQGPGMTQYF.

The rearrangement joins TRBV29-1 to TRBJ2-2, with TRBD1 matching 9 bases. The trim removed 7 bases at V and 3 bases at J, leaving 6 bases unmatched. The CDR3 spans 14 residues. CDR1 and CDR2 from the germline V gene are SQVTM and ANQGSEA. Here the CDR3 reads CSAGGTGYTGELFF. For the CDR3, the DNA is TGCAGCGCTGGGGGGACAGGGTACACCGGGGAGCTGTTTTTT.

The sample holds one count of this clone. V usage is TRBV5-1 and J usage is TRBJ2-7; the match to TRBD1 covers 9 bases. Germline trimming cut 3 bases from V and 0 bases from J; bases unmatched to any gene: 19. Germline values: CDR1 SGHRS, CDR2 YFSETQ. This CDR3 has 20 residues. CDR3 coding DNA: TGCGCCAGCAGCTCTACCCCGGGACAGGGCCTTAACTGGTCCTCCTACGAGCAGTACGTC. It is translated as CASSSTPGQGLNWSSYEQYV.

This clone was counted only a few times. This rearrangement joins TRBV5-4 to TRBJ1-3, with TRBD1 matching 9 bases. J gave up 4 bases and V 0 bases, and 5 bases lay outside the gene matches. Germline-derived CDR1 and CDR2 are SGHNT and YYREEE (reference sequence). There are 16 residues in the CDR3. CDR3 loop: CASSLAGGQGGNTIYF. The CDR3 DNA reads TGTGCCAGCAGCTTGGCGGGGGGACAGGGAGGAAACACCATATATTTT.

The CDR3 is CASTWGDLTDTQYF. CDR3 bases: TGCGCCAGCACTTGGGGGGACCTCACAGATACGCAGTATTTT. The rearrangement links TRBV4-1 to TRBJ2-3, with TRBD2 as a possible D gene (6 bases). CDR1 is MGHRA and CDR2 is YSYEKL in the germline V gene. CDR3 length equals 14 residues. With 7 bases removed from V and 2 bases from J, the gap between germline ends came to 13 bases.

This chain joins TRBV5-8 and TRBJ1-2, with 7 bases fitting TRBD1. Germline-derived CDR1 and CDR2 are SGHTS and YDEGEE. The CDR3 covers 14 residues. Trimming removed 5 bases from V and 4 bases from J; junction bases left unmatched: 8. The CDR3 loop reads CASSSRTGTYGYTF. As DNA, the CDR3 is TGTGCCAGCAGTTCTCGGACAGGAACCTATGGCTACACCTTC.

The chain uses TRBV29-1 and TRBJ2-3; the D is unclear. This CDR3 comprises 14 residues. CDR1 SQVTM and CDR2 ANQGSEA come from the germline V gene. The V and J ends lost 1 base and 0 bases respectively, with 8 bases between them. The CDR3 is CSVEGPHSTDTQYF. The CDR3 region has the DNA TGCAGCGTTGAAGGGCCCCATAGCACAGATACGCAGTATTTT.

The chain joins TRBV9 to TRBJ1-2; no clear D gene. Trimming took off 1 base at V and 8 bases at J, with 12 bases between the two ends. CDR3 length: 13 amino acids. Germline assignment: CDR1 SGDLS and CDR2 YYNGEE. The CDR3 DNA is TGTGCCAGCAGCGTAAGCGAGGGCCAGGGCTACACCTTC. It codes for CASSVSEGQGYTF.

The rearrangement links TRBV9 to TRBJ2-2; 7 bases map to TRBD2. CDR3 length: 16 residues. Germline CDR1 reads SGDLS; CDR2 reads YYNGEE. V was pared by 4 bases and J by 0 bases, with 6 bases of the junction left unmatched. DNA for the CDR3: TGTGCCAGCAGCCCCCCACGGGGGGCGAACACCGGGGAGCTGTTTTTT. Translation: CASSPPRGANTGELFF.

This rearrangement joins TRBV7-8 to TRBJ2-1, with 7 bases that match TRBD1. This CDR3 is built from 15 residues. Germline CDR1 SGHVS, CDR2 FQNEAQ. J lost 3 bases, V lost 6 bases, and 8 bases had no gene match. CDR3 loop: CASSQNRGGYNEQFF. The DNA of the CDR3 is TGTGCCAGCAGTCAGAACAGGGGTGGCTACAATGAGCAGTTCTTC. Variable domain in full (rest from reference TRBV7-8 and TRBJ2-1): GAGVSQSPRYKVAKRGQDVALRCDPISGHVSLFWYQQALGQGPEFLTYFQNEAQLDKSGLPSDRFFAERPEGSVSTLKIQRTQQEDSAVYLCASSQNRGGYNEQFFGPGTRLTVL.